This T cell receptor (beta chain) was identified during a study of blood T cell repertoires in COVID-19. Germline CDR1 KGHSH, CDR2 LQKENI. Trimming removed 9 bases from V and 5 bases from J, with 19 bases in between. The CDR3 totals 14 residues. The table came from immunoSEQ multiplex PCR; TCRdb's copy has only in-frame clones and leaves some out. This table holds about 33,000 clones, about nine tenths found once. The sample taken for sequencing was peripheral blood. The chain has TRBV18 and TRBJ1-1; no firm D call. The receptor's source is a man aged 55 to 70 with acute or convalescent COVID-19. CDR3 loop: CASGSGFRQTEAFF. CDR3 bases: TGTGCCAGTGGTTCCGGCTTCCGACAAACTGAAGCTTTCTTT.